This T cell receptor beta chain was documented in a study of blood T cells in healthy people across ages. As regards this clonotype: Its antigen is unidentified.

The individuals who served as donors were healthy Caucasians living in Russia, aged roughly 6 to 100. At least 5 micrograms of total RNA were extracted per sample. This CDR3 has 14 amino acids. Trimming shortened V by 7 bases and J by 8 bases, and 18 bases separated the two germline ends. Notes on the study in general: As naive T cell percentage varied, TCR beta diversity correlated strongly with it.

PCR was performed a second time for roughly 6 to 12 cycles using a sample-barcoded 5' primer and a J-beta primer mix. MiXCR, run by TCRdb on the 5' RACE reads, gives a single entry per CDR3 protein. The sample yields about 1.4 million distinct CDR3 sequences, roughly 59% seen once. This receptor was taken from a man in his late teens or twenties in good health. The V and J genes are TRBV12-3 or TRBV12-4 and TRBJ2-1, with D tentatively TRBD1 or TRBD2 (5 bases each). Material: blood. This chain's CDR3 is CASNTQVGVDEQFF. CDR3 nucleotide sequence: TGTGCCAGCAATACACAGGTGGGGGTCGATGAGCAGTTCTTC.